The 20 T cell receptor beta chains listed next were all sequenced from one sample in a study of blood T cells in healthy people across ages. Through a sample-barcoded 5' primer and a J-beta primer mix, a second PCR was run for roughly 7 to 12 cycles. TCRdb independently ran MiXCR on the 5' RACE reads; one entry per CDR3 protein. Here the sample spans nearly 1 million distinct CDR3 sequences, just over 50% being singletons. Material: blood. Source of these receptors: a woman aged 60-75 years in good health.

The chain uses TRBV27 and TRBJ2-3; TRBD2 aligns across 13 bases. Germline CDR1 is MNHEY and CDR2 is SMNVEV (reference sequence). V was clipped by 5 bases and J by 0 bases; unmatched bases: 11. The CDR3 has 19 amino acids. The DNA of the CDR3 is TGTGCCAGCAGTCTCGGGACTAGCGGGATCGGAACAAGCACAGATACGCAGTATTTT. It yields the protein CASSLGTSGIGTSTDTQYF.

This chain joins TRBV6-2 or TRBV6-3 and TRBJ2-7; D uncertain. V gave up 5 bases and J gave up 4 bases, with 18 bases separating them. CDR3 length: 15 residues. Germline CDR1 reads MNHEY; CDR2 reads SVGEGT. CDR3 amino acids: CASSDLGRSTYEQYF. CDR3 DNA: TGTGCCAGCAGTGACCTTGGTAGGTCGACTTACGAGCAGTACTTC.

A few counts support this clonotype. J is TRBJ2-5 and V is TRBV28, with unresolved D. Germline V gives CDR1 MDHEN, CDR2 SYDVKM. V lost 7 bases and J 7 bases, leaving 10 bases between the germline ends. The CDR3 is 11 amino acids. For the CDR3, the DNA is TGTGCCAGCACCTCCCAGAGGACCCAGTACTTC. Translation: CASTSQRTQYF.

This clonotype showed up just a few times. The CDR3 DNA reads TGTGCCAGCAGTCCCTATTTTCGGACTAAAAATACGCAGTATTTT. It specifies CASSPYFRTKNTQYF. The rearrangement links TRBV27 to TRBJ2-3; maybe TRBD2 (6 bases). CDR3 length: 15 residues. V lost 5 bases to trimming and J lost 7 bases, with 19 bases between them. Germline V CDR1 and CDR2: MNHEY, SMNVEV (reference sequence).

V is TRBV12-3 or TRBV12-4 and J is TRBJ1-1; maybe TRBD1 (5 bases). Trimming pared 3 bases from V and 4 bases from J, leaving 12 bases between. The CDR3 is 14 residues long. The CDR3 is CASSFRDSATEAFF. The CDR3 bases are TGTGCCAGCAGTTTTCGGGACTCGGCCACTGAAGCTTTCTTT.

This chain joins TRBV7-2 and TRBJ2-1; TRBD2 matches 8 bases. The CDR3 is 15 amino acids. Germline CDR1 is SGHTA and CDR2 is FQGNSA. V was pared by 0 bases and J by 4 bases, with 2 bases of the junction left unmatched. CDR3 protein: CASSLASGTYNEQFF. CDR3 in DNA: TGTGCCAGCAGCTTAGCTAGCGGGACGTACAATGAGCAGTTCTTC.

CDR3 sequence (DNA): TGTGCCAGCTCACCACAAGTAGTGGGTGGCCCCTACGAGCAGTACTTC. This gives the protein CASSPQVVGGPYEQYF. The chain carries TRBV18 and TRBJ2-7; the D is unclear. In germline, CDR1 is KGHSH, CDR2 LQKENI. Trimming removed 1 base at V and 2 bases at J, with 15 bases between. The CDR3 covers 16 residues.

This clonotype was counted only a few times. This chain links TRBV7-2 with TRBJ2-4; tentatively, D is TRBD1 or TRBD2 (6 bases each). The ends were cut back, 4 bases at V and 13 bases at J, with 20 bases in the middle. CDR3 length equals 14 residues. The germline V gene has CDR1 SGHTA and CDR2 FQGNSA. The CDR3 DNA is TGTGCCAGCAGCTCACAGGGAGGACTGGGGGAGCAGTACTTC. Translating it yields CASSSQGGLGEQYF.

The V gene is TRBV5-5, the J gene TRBJ2-4; D may be TRBD2 (5 bases). The end of the DNA is better explained by TRBJ2-7, so the J call may be wrong. This CDR3 spans 16 amino acids. Germline V gene sequence: CDR1 SGHKS, CDR2 YYEKEE (reference sequence). This CDR3 is CASSLDFDAGPYEQYF. The CDR3 DNA reads TGTGCCAGCAGCTTGGATTTTGATGCGGGTCCCTACGAGCAGTACTTC.

This chain joins TRBV4-2 and TRBJ1-5; the D gene is possibly TRBD1 (6 bases). Germline CDR1 LGHNA, CDR2 YNFKEQ. The length of the CDR3 is 13 residues. Trimming removed 7 bases at V and 6 bases at J, with 13 bases between. This CDR3 reads CASTTGRGQPQHF. CDR3 nucleotide sequence: TGTGCCAGCACTACAGGGCGCGGTCAGCCCCAGCATTTT.

This chain uses TRBV20-1 with TRBJ2-7, with D perhaps TRBD2 (5 bases). Deletions cut 1 base from V and 12 bases from J, with 13 bases between. This CDR3 is 11 amino acids long. Looked up from germline, CDR1 is DFQATT and CDR2 is SNEGSKA (reference sequence). This CDR3 reads CSARVNSDPYF. CDR3 DNA: TGCAGTGCTAGAGTCAATAGCGATCCGTACTTC.

V is TRBV24-1 and J is TRBJ2-1, with D hard to call. This CDR3 spans 12 amino acids. V was cut by 3 bases and J by 8 bases, with 7 bases left in between. Germline V lookup: CDR1 KGHDR, CDR2 SFDVKD. This CDR3 reads CATSDAYYEQFF. The CDR3 DNA is TGTGCCACCAGTGATGCTTATTATGAGCAGTTCTTC.

This clonotype has more than one count but fewer than ten. The chain combines TRBV12-3 or TRBV12-4 with TRBJ1-2; no clear D gene. This CDR3 comprises 11 residues. With 4 bases removed from V and 3 bases from J, the gap between germline ends came to 3 bases. The CDR3 here is CASSSDYGYTF. In DNA, the CDR3 is TGTGCCAGCAGTTCCGACTATGGCTACACCTTC.

The chain employs TRBV7-2 and TRBJ1-5; the D is unclear. Germline assignment: CDR1 SGHTA and CDR2 FQGNSA. CDR3 length equals 13 residues. V was trimmed by 5 bases and J by 7 bases, leaving 12 bases between them. CDR3 residues: CASSPNGPQPQHF. The CDR3 nucleotides read TGTGCCAGCAGCCCCAACGGGCCGCAGCCCCAGCATTTT.

The chain joins TRBV11-2 to TRBJ2-5; TRBD2 agrees at 8 bases. The CDR3 is 17 amino acids. Trimming took 5 bases from V and 1 from J; bases not matched to a gene: 12. Germline V gene sequence: CDR1 SGHAT, CDR2 FQNNGV. CDR3 DNA: TGTGCCAGCAGCCTACAGGGCTCGGGAGGGCCCCAAGAGACCCAGTACTTC. Protein: CASSLQGSGGPQETQYF.

The chain carries TRBV6-2 or TRBV6-3 and TRBJ2-3, with D perhaps matching TRBD2 (5 bases). Trimming stripped 6 bases from V and 0 bases from J, with 13 bases between. The CDR3 covers 15 residues. The germline gives CDR1 MNHEY, CDR2 SVGEGT. CDR3 in DNA: TGTGCCAGCAGCCCTCAAAGACTAAGCACAGATACGCAGTATTTT. It is translated as CASSPQRLSTDTQYF.

This clonotype showed up just a few times. The chain has TRBV6-5 and TRBJ2-7, with 13 bases fitting TRBD2. With V trimmed by 6 bases and J by 2 bases, 4 bases remained unmatched. Per the germline V gene, CDR1 is MNHEY and CDR2 is SVGAGI. CDR3 length: 15 residues. The CDR3 region is CASSRTSGRAYEQYF. For the CDR3, the DNA is TGTGCCAGCAGCCGTACTAGCGGGAGGGCCTACGAGCAGTACTTC.

This clonotype occurred once. This chain joins TRBV28 and TRBJ2-3; 10 bases line up with TRBD1. CDR3 size: 14 residues. Germline trimming cut 11 bases from V and 5 bases from J; bases unmatched to any gene: 10. Looked up from germline, CDR1 is MDHEN and CDR2 is SYDVKM. The CDR3 DNA sequence: TGTGCCGGCCGGGGGACAGGGGTTGGAGATACGCAGTATTTT. Its protein product is CAGRGTGVGDTQYF.

This clonotype turned up a few times. The DNA of the CDR3 is TGTGCCAGCAGTCCGGGGAACACCGGGGAGCTGTTTTTT. Translating it yields CASSPGNTGELFF. The V call is TRBV7-2, the J call TRBJ2-2, with unresolved D. This CDR3 contains 13 residues. Germline values: CDR1 SGHTA, CDR2 FQGNSA. Trimming removed 6 bases from V and 1 base from J, with 6 bases in between.

The gene calls are TRBV20-1 and TRBJ2-1, with TRBD2 matching 9 bases. V gave up 3 bases and J gave up 5 bases; unmatched junction bases: 11. Germline-derived CDR1 and CDR2 are DFQATT and SNEGSKA (reference sequence). The CDR3 has 16 amino acids. In nucleotides, the CDR3 is TGCAGTGCTAGGCGTCGCGGGAGGGAGTTCGACAATGAGCAGTTCTTC. Amino acids: CSARRRGREFDNEQFF.